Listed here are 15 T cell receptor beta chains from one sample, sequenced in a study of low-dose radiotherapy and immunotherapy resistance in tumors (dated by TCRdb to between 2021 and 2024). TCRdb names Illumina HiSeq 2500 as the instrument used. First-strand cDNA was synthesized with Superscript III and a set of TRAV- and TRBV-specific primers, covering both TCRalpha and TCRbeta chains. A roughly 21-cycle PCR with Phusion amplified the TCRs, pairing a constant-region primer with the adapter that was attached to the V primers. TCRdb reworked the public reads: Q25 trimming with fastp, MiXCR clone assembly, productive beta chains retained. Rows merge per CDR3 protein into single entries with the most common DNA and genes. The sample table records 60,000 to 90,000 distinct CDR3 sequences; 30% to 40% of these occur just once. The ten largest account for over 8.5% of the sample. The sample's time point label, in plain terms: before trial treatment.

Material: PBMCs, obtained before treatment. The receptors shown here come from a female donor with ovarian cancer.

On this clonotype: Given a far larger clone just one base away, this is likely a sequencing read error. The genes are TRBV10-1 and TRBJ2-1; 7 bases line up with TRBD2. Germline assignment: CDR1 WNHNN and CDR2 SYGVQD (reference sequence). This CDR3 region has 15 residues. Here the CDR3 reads CGISGRGLEGNEQFF. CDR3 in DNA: TGTGGCATCAGTGGCCGTGGACTAGAGGGGAATGAGCAGTTCTTC.

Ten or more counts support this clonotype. Written as DNA, the CDR3 is TGCAGCGTTAGGGACAGGTGGAATCAGCCCCAGCATTTT. This codes for CSVRDRWNQPQHF. The chain couples TRBV29-1 to TRBJ1-5; 8 nucleotides agree with TRBD1. This CDR3 is 13 amino acids long. V dropped 5 bases and J dropped 4; count of bases not matched to a gene: 4. Germline assignment: CDR1 SQVTM and CDR2 ANQGSEA.

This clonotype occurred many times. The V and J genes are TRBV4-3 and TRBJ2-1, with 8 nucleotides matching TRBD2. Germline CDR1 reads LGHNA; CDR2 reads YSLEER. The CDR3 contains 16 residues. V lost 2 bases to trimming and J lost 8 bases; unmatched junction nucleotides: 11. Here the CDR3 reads CASSQTAGAHGDEQFF. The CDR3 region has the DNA TGCGCCAGCAGCCAAACAGCGGGAGCTCATGGGGATGAGCAGTTCTTC.

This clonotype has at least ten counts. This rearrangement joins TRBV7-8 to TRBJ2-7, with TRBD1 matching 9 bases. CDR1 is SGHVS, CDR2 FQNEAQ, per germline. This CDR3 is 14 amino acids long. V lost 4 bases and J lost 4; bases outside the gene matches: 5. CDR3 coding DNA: TGTGCCAGCAGCTACGACAGGGGGGTGTACGAGCAGTACTTC. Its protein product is CASSYDRGVYEQYF.

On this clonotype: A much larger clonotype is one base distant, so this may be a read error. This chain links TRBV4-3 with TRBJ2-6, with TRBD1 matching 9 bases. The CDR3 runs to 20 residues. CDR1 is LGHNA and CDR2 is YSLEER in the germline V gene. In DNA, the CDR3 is TGCACCAGCAGCCAAGGCGTGGACAGGGGAAGGTCCTCTGGGGCCAACGTCCTGACTTTC. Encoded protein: CTSSQGVDRGRSSGANVLTF.

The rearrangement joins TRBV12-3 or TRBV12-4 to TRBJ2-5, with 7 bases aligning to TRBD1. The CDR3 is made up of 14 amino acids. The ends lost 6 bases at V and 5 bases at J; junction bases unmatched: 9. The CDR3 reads CASSWSRGSETQYF. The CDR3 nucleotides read TGTGCCAGCAGCTGGTCCAGGGGGAGCGAGACCCAGTACTTC.

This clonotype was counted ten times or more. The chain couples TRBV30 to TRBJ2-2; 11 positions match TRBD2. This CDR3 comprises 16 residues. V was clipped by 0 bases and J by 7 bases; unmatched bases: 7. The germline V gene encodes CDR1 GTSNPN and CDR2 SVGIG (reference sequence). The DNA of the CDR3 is TGTGCCTGGAGTGTCCCGGGACTAGCGGCTCTCGGGGAGCTGTTTTTT. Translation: CAWSVPGLAALGELFF.

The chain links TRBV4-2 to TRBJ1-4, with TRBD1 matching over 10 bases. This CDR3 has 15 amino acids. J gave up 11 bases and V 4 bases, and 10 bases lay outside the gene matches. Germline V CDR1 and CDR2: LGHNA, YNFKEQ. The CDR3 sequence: CASSRGDRGLLKLFF. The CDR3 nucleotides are TGTGCCAGCAGCCGAGGGGACAGGGGATTGTTGAAACTGTTTTTT.

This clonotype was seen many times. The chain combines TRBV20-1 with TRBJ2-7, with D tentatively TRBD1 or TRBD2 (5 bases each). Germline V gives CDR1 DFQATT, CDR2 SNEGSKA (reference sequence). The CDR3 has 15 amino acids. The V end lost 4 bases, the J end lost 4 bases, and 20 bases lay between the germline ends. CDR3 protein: CSATRAGTGGYEQYF. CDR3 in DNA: TGCAGTGCTACCAGAGCCGGGACCGGCGGGTACGAGCAGTACTTC.

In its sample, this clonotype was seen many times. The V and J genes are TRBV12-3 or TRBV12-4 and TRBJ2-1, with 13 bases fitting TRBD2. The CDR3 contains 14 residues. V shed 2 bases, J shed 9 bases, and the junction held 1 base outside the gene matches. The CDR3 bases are TGTGCCAGCAGTTTAAGACTAGCGGGAGGTGAGCAGTTCTTC. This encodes CASSLRLAGGEQFF.

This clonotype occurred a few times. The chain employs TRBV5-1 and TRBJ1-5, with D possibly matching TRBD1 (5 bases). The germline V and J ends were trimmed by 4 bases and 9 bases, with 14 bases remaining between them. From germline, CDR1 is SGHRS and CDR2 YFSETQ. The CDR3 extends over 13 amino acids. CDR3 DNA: TGCGCCAGCAGCCGGGACGGGGTAGGGCCCCAGCATTTT. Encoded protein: CASSRDGVGPQHF.

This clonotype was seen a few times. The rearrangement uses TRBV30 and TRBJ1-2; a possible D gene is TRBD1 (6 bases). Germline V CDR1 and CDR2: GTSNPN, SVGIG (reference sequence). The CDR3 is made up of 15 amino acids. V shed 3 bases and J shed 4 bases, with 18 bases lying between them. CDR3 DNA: TGTGCCTGGAGCCATACAGGGCGTGGGAGCTATGGCTACACCTTC. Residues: CAWSHTGRGSYGYTF.

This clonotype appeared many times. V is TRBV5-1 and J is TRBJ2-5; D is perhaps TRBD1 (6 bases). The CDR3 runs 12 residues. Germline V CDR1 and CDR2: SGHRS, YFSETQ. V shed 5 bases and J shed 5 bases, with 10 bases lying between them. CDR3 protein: CASSLRGETQYF. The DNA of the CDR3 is TGCGCCAGCAGTTTGAGGGGGGAGACCCAGTACTTC.

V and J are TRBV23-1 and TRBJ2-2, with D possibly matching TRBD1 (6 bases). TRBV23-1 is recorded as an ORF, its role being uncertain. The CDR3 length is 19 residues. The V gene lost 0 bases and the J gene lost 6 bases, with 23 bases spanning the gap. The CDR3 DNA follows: TGCGCCAGCAGTCAATCGTTGCCCCAGGGGTTTTTTTGGGCCGGGGAGCTGTTTTTT. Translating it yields CASSQSLPQGFFWAGELFF.

The CDR3 DNA is TGTGCCAGCAGTTTGGACGGGAGTGAGGAGACCCAGTACTTC. It specifies CASSLDGSEETQYF. The J gene is TRBJ2-5, the V gene TRBV27, with a tentative D call TRBD2 (6 bases). This CDR3 is built from 14 residues. V lost 3 bases to trimming and J lost 5 bases, with 13 bases between them. CDR1 and CDR2 (germline): MNHEY, SMNVEV (reference sequence).